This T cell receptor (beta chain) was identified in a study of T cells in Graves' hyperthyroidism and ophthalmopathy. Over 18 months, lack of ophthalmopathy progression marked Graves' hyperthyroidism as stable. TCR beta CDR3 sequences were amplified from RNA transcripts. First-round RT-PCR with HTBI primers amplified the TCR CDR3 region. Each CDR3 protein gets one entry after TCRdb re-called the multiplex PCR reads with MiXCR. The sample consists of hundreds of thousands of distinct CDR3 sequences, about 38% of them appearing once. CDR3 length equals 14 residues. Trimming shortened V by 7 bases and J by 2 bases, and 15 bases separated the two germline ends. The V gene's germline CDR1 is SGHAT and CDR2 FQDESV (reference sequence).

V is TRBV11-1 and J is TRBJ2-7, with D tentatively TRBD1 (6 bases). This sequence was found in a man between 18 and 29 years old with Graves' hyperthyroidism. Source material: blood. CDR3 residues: CASTPGRGPYEQYF. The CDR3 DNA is TGTGCCAGCACCCCCGGCAGGGGACCCTACGAGCAGTACTTC.